The clone carrying this T cell receptor beta chain was observed once. CDR3 length equals 15 residues. V dropped 3 bases and J dropped 0; count of bases not matched to a gene: 3. Per the germline V gene, CDR1 is SGHKS and CDR2 is YYEKEE (reference sequence). Sequencing used immunoSEQ multiplex PCR; TCRdb keeps in-frame clones, though not all of them. Among approximately 220,000 clones, nearly 90% were seen once, and the ten largest hold approximately 4.3%. This entry is derived from a study of blood T cell repertoires in COVID-19. Specimen: PBMCs or T cells enriched from blood (not recorded which). This receptor was identified in a woman in her twenties or thirties with acute COVID-19. V gene TRBV5-5 combines with J gene TRBJ2-7, with 10 bases identical to TRBD2. CDR3 nucleotide sequence: TGTGCCAGCAGCTCTGGACTAGCGGACTCCTACGAGCAGTACTTC. This sequence encodes CASSSGLADSYEQYF. Full variable domain (remainder filled in from reference TRBV5-5 and TRBJ2-7): DAGVTQSPTHLIKTRGQQVTLRCSPISGHKSVSWYQQVLGQGPQFIFQYYEKEERGRGNFPDRFSARQFPNYSSELNVNALLLGDSALYLCASSSGLADSYEQYFGPGTRLTVT.